The 14 T cell receptor beta chains reported below all come from one sample, sequenced in a study of blood T cell repertoires in COVID-19. Libraries were prepared by immunoSEQ multiplex PCR; TCRdb keeps only in-frame clonotypes and omits some of them. Of fewer than 75,000 clones listed, 88% are singletons. The specimen sequenced was peripheral blood. The receptors were gathered from a man between 65 and 85 years old with acute or convalescent COVID-19.

This chain connects TRBV2 to TRBJ1-1; TRBD1 is a possible D gene (6 bases). V was trimmed by 6 bases and J by 1 base, leaving 18 bases between them. The germline V gene has CDR1 SNHLY and CDR2 FYNNEI. The CDR3 sequence is 16 residues long. In nucleotides, the CDR3 is TGTGCCAGCAGCGATTTGACCTGGGGACAGAACACTGAAGCTTTCTTT. Residues: CASSDLTWGQNTEAFF.

The chain combines TRBV28 with TRBJ2-3, with TRBD1 matching 10 bases. Germline CDR1 is MDHEN and CDR2 is SYDVKM. The CDR3 is 15 amino acids. V was pared by 10 bases and J by 5 bases, with 12 bases of the junction left unmatched. The CDR3 here is CAIQTGGISKDTQYF. The CDR3 nucleotides are TGTGCCATACAGACAGGGGGCATTTCTAAAGATACGCAGTATTTT.

The rearrangement links TRBV6-4 to TRBJ2-3; 8 nucleotides align to TRBD1. Germline values: CDR1 MRHNA, CDR2 SNTAGT. Trimming at V came to 1 base and at J to 4 bases, leaving 4 bases not matched to a gene. The CDR3 has 15 residues. Here the CDR3 reads CASSDWDRSPDTQYF. The CDR3 DNA sequence: TGTGCCAGCAGTGACTGGGACAGGTCCCCAGATACGCAGTATTTT.

The V and J genes are TRBV7-9 and TRBJ2-3; TRBD2 might be the D (6 bases). CDR1 and CDR2 from the germline V gene are SEHNR and FQNEAQ (reference sequence). V was clipped by 6 bases and J by 2 bases, with 9 bases between them. The length of the CDR3 is 13 residues. CDR3 protein: CASRAGLTDTQYF. For the CDR3, the DNA is TGTGCCAGCAGGGCGGGGCTCACAGATACGCAGTATTTT.

The J gene is TRBJ2-3, the V gene TRBV5-1; 11 bases map to TRBD2. CDR1 and CDR2 (germline): SGHRS, YFSETQ. The CDR3 runs to 16 residues. Trimming removed 0 bases from V and 6 bases from J; junction bases left unmatched: 6. The CDR3 coding sequence is TGCGCCAGCAGCTTGGCCGCTAGCGGGGGGTCGGATACGCAGTATTTT. Translated: CASSLAASGGSDTQYF.

This clone was seen a few times. The V call is TRBV11-2, the J call TRBJ1-2, with D unresolved. The CDR3 length is 12 residues. Germline-derived CDR1 and CDR2 are SGHAT and FQNNGV. The germline V and J ends were trimmed by 1 base and 3 bases, with 3 bases remaining between them. For the CDR3, the DNA is TGTGCCAGCAGCTTAGCAGACTATGGCTACACCTTC. Amino acid sequence: CASSLADYGYTF.

The chain couples TRBV5-1 to TRBJ2-7, with 10 bases lining up with TRBD1. Per germline, CDR1 SGHRS and CDR2 YFSETQ. V lost 4 bases to trimming and J lost 6 bases; unmatched junction nucleotides: 7. This CDR3 spans 14 amino acids. The CDR3, as DNA: TGCGCCAGCAGCGGGGGACAGGGGATGGGCGAGCAGTACTTC. It encodes CASSGGQGMGEQYF.

The chain uses TRBV7-3 and TRBJ2-3, with D uncertain. The CDR3 extends over 13 amino acids. The V gene's germline CDR1 is SGHTA and CDR2 FQGTGA. V was clipped by 3 bases and J by 3 bases, with 7 bases between them. The CDR3 bases are TGTGCCAGCAGCTTTTCGAGGACAGATACGCAGTATTTT. It codes for CASSFSRTDTQYF. The full variable domain, with the rest looked up from reference TRBV7-3 and TRBJ2-3, is GAGVSQTPSNKVTEKGKYVELRCDPISGHTALYWYRQSLGQGPEFLIYFQGTGAADDSGLPNDRFFAVRPEGSVSTLKIQRTERGDSAVYLCASSFSRTDTQYFGPGTRLTVL.

The chain combines TRBV7-9 with TRBJ2-1; the D gene is possibly TRBD2 (5 bases). The length of the CDR3 is 14 residues. Germline assignment: CDR1 SEHNR and CDR2 FQNEAQ (reference sequence). V was trimmed by 5 bases and J by 6 bases, leaving 14 bases between them. DNA of the CDR3: TGTGCCAGCAGCAACGGACTCCTCGCCAATGAGCAGTTCTTC. Its translation: CASSNGLLANEQFF. The complete variable domain, with remaining parts taken from reference TRBV7-9 and TRBJ2-1, reads DTGVSQNPRHKITKRGQNVTFRCDPISEHNRLYWYRQTLGQGPEFLTYFQNEAQLEKSRLLSDRFSAERPKGSFSTLEIQRTEQGDSAMYLCASSNGLLANEQFFGPGTRLTVL.

This clone was counted only a few times. The rearrangement links TRBV4-2 to TRBJ2-7; TRBD2 matches 7 bases. Trimming removed 5 bases from V and 2 bases from J; junction bases left unmatched: 9. CDR1 is LGHNA, CDR2 YNFKEQ, per germline. The CDR3 totals 15 residues. Written as DNA, the CDR3 is TGTGCCAGCAGCAACGGGGGGAGATCAACCTACGAGCAGTACTTC. Translation: CASSNGGRSTYEQYF.

This clone appeared a few times. The chain is built from TRBV2 and TRBJ2-2; TRBD2 matches at 10 bases. Germline V lookup: CDR1 SNHLY, CDR2 FYNNEI. With V trimmed by 2 bases and J by 3 bases, 6 bases remained unmatched. The CDR3 contains 17 residues. The CDR3 loop is CASSELSGGDDTGELFF. The CDR3 DNA reads TGTGCCAGCAGTGAACTCAGCGGGGGGGATGACACCGGGGAGCTGTTTTTT. Filled out from reference TRBV2 and TRBJ2-2, the complete variable domain reads EPEVTQTPSHQVTQMGQEVILRCVPISNHLYFYWYRQILGQKVEFLVSFYNNEISEKSEIFDDQFSVERPDGSNFTLKIRSTKLEDSAMYFCASSELSGGDDTGELFFGEGSRLTVL.

The gene calls are TRBV28 and TRBJ1-3; D not resolved. With 4 bases removed from V and 0 bases from J, the gap between germline ends came to 7 bases. Looked up from germline, CDR1 is MDHEN and CDR2 is SYDVKM. This CDR3 has 14 amino acids. This CDR3 is CASSSSLSGNTIYF. Written as DNA, the CDR3 is TGTGCCAGCAGTTCGTCACTCTCTGGAAACACCATATATTTT.

The gene calls are TRBV11-1 and TRBJ2-3; TRBD2 matches 12 bases. CDR1 is SGHAT, CDR2 FQDESV, per germline (reference sequence). This CDR3 contains 15 residues. V lost 6 bases and J lost 5; bases outside the gene matches: 6. The DNA of the CDR3 is TGTGCCAGCAGTCCCGGACTAGCGGGATTAGATACGCAGTATTTT. The encoded protein is CASSPGLAGLDTQYF.

J is TRBJ1-1 and V is TRBV27, with TRBD1 matching 8 bases. The germline gives CDR1 MNHEY, CDR2 SMNVEV (reference sequence). The CDR3 sequence is 16 residues long. Trimming at V came to 1 base and at J to 5 bases, leaving 9 bases not matched to a gene. The CDR3 sequence: CASSLYPPRGRTEAFF. In DNA form, the CDR3 reads TGTGCCAGCAGTTTATACCCCCCCAGGGGGCGGACTGAAGCTTTCTTT.